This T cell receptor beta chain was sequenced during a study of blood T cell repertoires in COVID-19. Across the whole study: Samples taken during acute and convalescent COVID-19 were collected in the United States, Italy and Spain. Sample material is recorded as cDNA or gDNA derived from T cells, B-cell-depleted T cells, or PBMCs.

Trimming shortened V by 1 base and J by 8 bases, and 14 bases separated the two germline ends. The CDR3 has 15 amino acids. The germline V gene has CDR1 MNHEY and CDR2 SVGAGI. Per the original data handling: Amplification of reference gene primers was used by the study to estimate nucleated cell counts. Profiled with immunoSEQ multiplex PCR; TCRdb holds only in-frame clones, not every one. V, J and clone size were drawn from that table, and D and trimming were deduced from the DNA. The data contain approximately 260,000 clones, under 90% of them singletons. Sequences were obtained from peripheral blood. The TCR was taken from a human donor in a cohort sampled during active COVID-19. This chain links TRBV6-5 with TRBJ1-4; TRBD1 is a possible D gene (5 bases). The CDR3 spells CASSYWGGGREKLFF. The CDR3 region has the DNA TGTGCCAGCAGTTACTGGGGCGGGGGTCGGGAAAAACTGTTTTTT.